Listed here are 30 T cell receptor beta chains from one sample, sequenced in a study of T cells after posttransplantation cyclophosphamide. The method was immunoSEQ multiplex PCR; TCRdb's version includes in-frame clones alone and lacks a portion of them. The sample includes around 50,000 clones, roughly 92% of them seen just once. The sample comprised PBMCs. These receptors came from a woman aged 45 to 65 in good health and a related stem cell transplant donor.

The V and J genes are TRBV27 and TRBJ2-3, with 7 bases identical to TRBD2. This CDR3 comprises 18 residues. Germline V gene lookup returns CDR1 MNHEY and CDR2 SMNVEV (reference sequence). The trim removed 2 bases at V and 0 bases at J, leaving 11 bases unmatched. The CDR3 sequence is CASSLGVWASGSTDTQYF. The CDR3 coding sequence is TGTGCCAGCAGTTTAGGCGTTTGGGCTAGCGGAAGCACAGATACGCAGTATTTT.

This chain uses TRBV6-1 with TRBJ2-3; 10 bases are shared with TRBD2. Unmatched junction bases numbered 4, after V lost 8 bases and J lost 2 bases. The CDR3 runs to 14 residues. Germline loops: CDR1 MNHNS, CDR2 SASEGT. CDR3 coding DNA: TGTGCCAGCCGGACTAGCGGTTACACAGATACGCAGTATTTT. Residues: CASRTSGYTDTQYF.

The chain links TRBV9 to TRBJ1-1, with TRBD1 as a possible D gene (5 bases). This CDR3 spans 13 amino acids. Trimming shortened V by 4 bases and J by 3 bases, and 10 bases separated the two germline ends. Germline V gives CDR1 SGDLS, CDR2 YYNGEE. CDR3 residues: CASSQGADTEAFF. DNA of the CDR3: TGTGCCAGCAGCCAAGGGGCGGACACTGAAGCTTTCTTT.

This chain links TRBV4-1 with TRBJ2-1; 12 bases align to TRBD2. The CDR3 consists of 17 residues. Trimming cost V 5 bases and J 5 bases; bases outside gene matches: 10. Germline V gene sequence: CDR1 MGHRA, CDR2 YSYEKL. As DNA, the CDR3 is TGCGCCAGCAGCGTGAACCTAGCGGGGGGGCCGGACAATGAGCAGTTCTTC. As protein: CASSVNLAGGPDNEQFF.

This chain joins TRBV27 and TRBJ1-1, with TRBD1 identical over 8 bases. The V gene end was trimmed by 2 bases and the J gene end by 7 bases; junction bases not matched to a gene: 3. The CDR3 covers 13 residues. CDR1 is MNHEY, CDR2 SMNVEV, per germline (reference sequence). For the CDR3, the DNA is TGTGCCAGCAGTTTAAACAGGGGGGGTGAAGCTTTCTTT. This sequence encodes CASSLNRGGEAFF.

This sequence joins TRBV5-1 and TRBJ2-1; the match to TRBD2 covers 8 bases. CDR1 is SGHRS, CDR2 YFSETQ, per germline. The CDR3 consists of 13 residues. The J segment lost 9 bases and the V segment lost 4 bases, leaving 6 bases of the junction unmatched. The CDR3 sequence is CASSLGLVGEQFF. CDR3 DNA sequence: TGCGCCAGCAGCCTGGGACTAGTCGGTGAGCAGTTCTTC.

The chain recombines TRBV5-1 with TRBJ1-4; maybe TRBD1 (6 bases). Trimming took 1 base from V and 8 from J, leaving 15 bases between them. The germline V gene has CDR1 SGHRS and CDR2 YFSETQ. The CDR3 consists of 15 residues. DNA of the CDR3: TGCGCCAGCAGCTTGTATCAGGGGACGGGGGAAAAACTGTTTTTT. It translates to CASSLYQGTGEKLFF.

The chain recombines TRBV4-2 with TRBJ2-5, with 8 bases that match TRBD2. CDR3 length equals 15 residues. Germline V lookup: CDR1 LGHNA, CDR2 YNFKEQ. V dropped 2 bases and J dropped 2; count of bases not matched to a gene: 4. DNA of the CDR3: TGTGCCAGCAGCCAATCCGTAGCGGGGCAAGAGACCCAGTACTTC. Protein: CASSQSVAGQETQYF.

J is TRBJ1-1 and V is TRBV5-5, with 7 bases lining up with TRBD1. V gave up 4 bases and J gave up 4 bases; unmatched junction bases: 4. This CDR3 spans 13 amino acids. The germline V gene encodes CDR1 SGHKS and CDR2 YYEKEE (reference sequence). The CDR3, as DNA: TGTGCCAGCAGCAGACAGGGCGGCACTGAAGCTTTCTTT. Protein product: CASSRQGGTEAFF.

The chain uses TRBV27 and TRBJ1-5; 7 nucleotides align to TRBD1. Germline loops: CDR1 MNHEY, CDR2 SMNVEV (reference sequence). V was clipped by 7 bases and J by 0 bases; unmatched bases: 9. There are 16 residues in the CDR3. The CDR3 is CASIAPGQYSNQPQHF. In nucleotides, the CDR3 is TGTGCCAGCATCGCTCCGGGACAGTATAGCAATCAGCCCCAGCATTTT.

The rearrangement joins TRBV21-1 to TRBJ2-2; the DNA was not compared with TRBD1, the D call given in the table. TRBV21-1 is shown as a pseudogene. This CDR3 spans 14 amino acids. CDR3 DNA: TGTGCCAGCAGCAAACACAGGGGAACCGGGGAGCTGTTTTTT. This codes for CASSKHRGTGELFF.

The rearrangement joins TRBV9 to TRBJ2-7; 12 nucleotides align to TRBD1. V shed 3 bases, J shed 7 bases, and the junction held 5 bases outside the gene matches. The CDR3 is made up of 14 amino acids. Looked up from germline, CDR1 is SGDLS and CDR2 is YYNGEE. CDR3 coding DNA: TGTGCCAGCAGCGGGGACAGGGGGCCGGAGGAGCAGTACTTC. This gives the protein CASSGDRGPEEQYF.

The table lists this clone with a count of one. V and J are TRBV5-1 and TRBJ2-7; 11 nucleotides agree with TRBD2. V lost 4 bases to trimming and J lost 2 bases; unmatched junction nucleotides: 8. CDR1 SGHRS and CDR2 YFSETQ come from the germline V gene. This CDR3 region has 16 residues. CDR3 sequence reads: CASSRTSGSMTYEQYF. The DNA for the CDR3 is TGCGCCAGCAGCCGAACTAGCGGGAGTATGACCTACGAGCAGTACTTC.

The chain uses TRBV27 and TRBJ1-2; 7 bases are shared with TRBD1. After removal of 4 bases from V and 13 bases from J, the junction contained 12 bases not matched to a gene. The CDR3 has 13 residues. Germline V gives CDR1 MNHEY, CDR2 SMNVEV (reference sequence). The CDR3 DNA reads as TGTGCCAGCAGTTCCCCAGACAGGGTCGCTGTCACCTTC. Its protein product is CASSSPDRVAVTF.

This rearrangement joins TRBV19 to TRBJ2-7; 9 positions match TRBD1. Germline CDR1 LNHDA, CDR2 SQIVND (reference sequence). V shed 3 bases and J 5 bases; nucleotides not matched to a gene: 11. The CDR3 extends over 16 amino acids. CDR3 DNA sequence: TGTGCCAGTAGTATTCCGCCCGGGACAGGGTCGAACGAGCAGTACTTC. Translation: CASSIPPGTGSNEQYF.

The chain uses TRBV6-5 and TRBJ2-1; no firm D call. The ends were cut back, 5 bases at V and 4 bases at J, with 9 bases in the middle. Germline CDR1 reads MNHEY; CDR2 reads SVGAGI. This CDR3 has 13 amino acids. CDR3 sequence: CASSMSEYNEQFF. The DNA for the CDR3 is TGTGCCAGCAGTATGTCAGAATACAATGAGCAGTTCTTC.

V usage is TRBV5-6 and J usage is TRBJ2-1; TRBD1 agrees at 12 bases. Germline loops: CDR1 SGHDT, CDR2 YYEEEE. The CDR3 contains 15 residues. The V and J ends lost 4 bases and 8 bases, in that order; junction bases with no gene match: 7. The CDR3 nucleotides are TGTGCCAGCAGCCCCGGGACAGGGGGCTGGGATGAGCAGTTCTTC. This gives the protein CASSPGTGGWDEQFF.

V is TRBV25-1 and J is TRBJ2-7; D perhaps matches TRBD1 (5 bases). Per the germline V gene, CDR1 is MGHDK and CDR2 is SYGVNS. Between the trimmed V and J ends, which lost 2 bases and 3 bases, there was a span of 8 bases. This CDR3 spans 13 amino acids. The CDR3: CASSEEQVYEQYF. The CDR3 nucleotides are TGTGCCAGCAGTGAAGAACAGGTCTACGAGCAGTACTTC.

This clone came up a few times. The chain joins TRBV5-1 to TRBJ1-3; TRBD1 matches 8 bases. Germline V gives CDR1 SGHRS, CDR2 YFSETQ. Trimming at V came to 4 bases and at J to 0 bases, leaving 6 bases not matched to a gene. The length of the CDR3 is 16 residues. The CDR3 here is CASSQTGVDSGNTIYF. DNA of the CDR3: TGCGCCAGCAGCCAGACAGGGGTTGACTCTGGAAACACCATATATTTT. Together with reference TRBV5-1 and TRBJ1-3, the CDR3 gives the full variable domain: KAGVTQTPRYLIKTRGQQVTLSCSPISGHRSVSWYQQTPGQGLQFLFEYFSETQRNKGNFPGRFSGRQFSNSRSEMNVSTLELGDSALYLCASSQTGVDSGNTIYFGEGSWLTVV.

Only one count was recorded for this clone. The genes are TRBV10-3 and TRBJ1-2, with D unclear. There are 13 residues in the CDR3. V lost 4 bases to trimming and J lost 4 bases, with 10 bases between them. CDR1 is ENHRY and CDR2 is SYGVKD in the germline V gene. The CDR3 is CAISGGRGYGYTF. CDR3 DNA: TGTGCCATCAGTGGAGGGCGAGGCTATGGCTACACCTTC.

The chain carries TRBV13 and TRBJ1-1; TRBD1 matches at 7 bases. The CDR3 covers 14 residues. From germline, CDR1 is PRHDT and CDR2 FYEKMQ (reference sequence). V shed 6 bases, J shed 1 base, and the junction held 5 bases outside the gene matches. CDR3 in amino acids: CASSRTGKNTEAFF. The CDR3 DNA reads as TGTGCCAGCAGTCGGACAGGAAAGAACACTGAAGCTTTCTTT.

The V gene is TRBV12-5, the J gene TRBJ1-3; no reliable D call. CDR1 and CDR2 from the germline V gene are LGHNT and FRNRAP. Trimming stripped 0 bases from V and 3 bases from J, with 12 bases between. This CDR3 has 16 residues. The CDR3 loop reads CASGLVRSGGGNTIYF. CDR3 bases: TGTGCTAGTGGTTTGGTACGGTCGGGAGGTGGAAACACCATATATTTT.

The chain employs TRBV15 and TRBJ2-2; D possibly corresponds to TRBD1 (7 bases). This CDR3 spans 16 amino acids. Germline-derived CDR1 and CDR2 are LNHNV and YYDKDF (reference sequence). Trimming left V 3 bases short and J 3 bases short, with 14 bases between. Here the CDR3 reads CATSSSQGRHTGELFF. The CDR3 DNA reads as TGTGCCACCAGCAGTTCACAGGGGAGGCACACCGGGGAGCTGTTTTTT.

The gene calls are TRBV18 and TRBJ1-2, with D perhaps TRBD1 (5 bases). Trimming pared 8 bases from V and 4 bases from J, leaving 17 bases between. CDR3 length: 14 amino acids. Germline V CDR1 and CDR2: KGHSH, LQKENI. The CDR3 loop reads CASQNPGDGYGYTF. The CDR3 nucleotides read TGTGCCAGCCAGAACCCGGGGGACGGCTATGGCTACACCTTC.

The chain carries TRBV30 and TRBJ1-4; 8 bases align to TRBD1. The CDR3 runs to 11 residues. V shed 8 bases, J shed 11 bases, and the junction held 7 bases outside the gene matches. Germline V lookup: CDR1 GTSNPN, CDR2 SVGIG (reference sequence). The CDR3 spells CAGWTGRKLFF. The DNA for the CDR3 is TGTGCCGGGTGGACAGGGCGGAAACTGTTTTTT.

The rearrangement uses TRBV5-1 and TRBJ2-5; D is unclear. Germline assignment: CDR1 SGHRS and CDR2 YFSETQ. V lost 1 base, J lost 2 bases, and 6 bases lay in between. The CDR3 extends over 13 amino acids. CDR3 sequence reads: CASSLNLQETQYF. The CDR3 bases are TGCGCCAGCAGCTTGAACCTACAAGAGACCCAGTACTTC.

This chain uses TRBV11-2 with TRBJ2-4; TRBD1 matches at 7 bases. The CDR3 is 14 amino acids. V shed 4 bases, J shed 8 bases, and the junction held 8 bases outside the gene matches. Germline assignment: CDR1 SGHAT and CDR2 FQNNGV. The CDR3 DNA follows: TGTGCCAGCAGCTCGATAGGGGGCGCGGACATTCAGTACTTC. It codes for CASSSIGGADIQYF. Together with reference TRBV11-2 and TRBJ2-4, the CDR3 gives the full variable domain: EAGVAQSPRYKIIEKRQSVAFWCNPISGHATLYWYQQILGQGPKLLIQFQNNGVVDDSQLPKDRFSAERLKGVDSTLKIQPAKLEDSAVYLCASSSIGGADIQYFGAGTRLSVL.

CDR3 bases: TGCGCCAGGCCGACTGAAGCTAACTATGGCTACACCTTC. The encoded protein is CARPTEANYGYTF. The rearrangement links TRBV10-2 to TRBJ1-2; no clear D. The germline V and J ends were trimmed by 9 bases and 0 bases, with 11 bases remaining between them. There are 13 residues in the CDR3. Looked up from germline, CDR1 is WSHSY and CDR2 is SAAADI.

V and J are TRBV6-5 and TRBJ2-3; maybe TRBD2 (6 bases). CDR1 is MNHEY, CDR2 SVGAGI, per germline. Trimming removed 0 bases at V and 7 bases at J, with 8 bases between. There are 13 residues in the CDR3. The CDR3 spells CASSYSGGNTQYF. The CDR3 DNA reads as TGTGCCAGCAGTTACTCTGGAGGGAATACGCAGTATTTT.

CDR3 amino acids: CASSHRGGDLEQFF. CDR3 bases: TGTGCCAGCAGCCATCGCGGGGGGGACCTTGAGCAGTTCTTC. V is TRBV14 and J is TRBJ2-1; 9 nucleotides agree with TRBD2. V gave up 3 bases and J gave up 9 bases; unmatched junction bases: 6. The length of the CDR3 is 14 residues. From germline, CDR1 is SGHDN and CDR2 FVKESK.